These 27 T cell receptor beta chains came from one sample sequenced in a study of beta chain features in type 1 diabetes (dated by TCRdb to 2016 to 2018). Receptor libraries were prepared by the immunoSEQ multiplex PCR assay. All of the isolated RNA was reverse transcribed with the High Capacity cDNA Reverse Transcription Kit, so expressed TCRB transcripts were sequenced. Entries here come from immuneACCESS through TCRdb and include only in-frame sequences with V and J called. Some clones fail to appear in such tables; in the studies checked, an unresolved V gene covers under half of the shortfall, and the cause of the remainder is unknown. The sample contains 600,000 to 650,000 clones, 15% to 17% of them found a single time. About 0.086% of the sample is taken by the ten largest. The sample was naive CD4+ T cells from blood. The intended sense of this specimen's cell subset or site label: true naive CD4+ T cells. These receptors were collected from a man aged 18 to 35 in good health.

This rearrangement joins TRBV30 to TRBJ2-7; the D gene is possibly TRBD1 (5 bases). Trimming left V 2 bases short and J 6 bases short, with 14 bases between. Germline V gene data show CDR1 as GTSNPN and CDR2 as SVGIG (reference sequence). CDR3 length equals 13 residues. The CDR3: CAWSKGYGSEQYF. The CDR3 DNA reads as TGTGCCTGGAGTAAGGGGTACGGCTCCGAGCAGTACTTC. The complete variable domain, with remaining parts taken from reference TRBV30 and TRBJ2-7, reads SQTIHQWPATLVQPVGSPLSLECTVEGTSNPNLYWYRQAAGRGLQLLFYSVGIGQISSEVPQNLSASRPQDRQFILSSKKLLLSDSGFYLCAWSKGYGSEQYFGPGTRLTVT.

This clone showed up many times. The genes are TRBV10-3 and TRBJ2-4; the D is unclear. The CDR3 runs 14 residues. Trimming took 2 bases from V and 0 from J, leaving 5 bases between them. Looked up from germline, CDR1 is ENHRY and CDR2 is SYGVKD. The CDR3 region is CAISEQLAKNIQYF. DNA for the CDR3: TGTGCCATCAGTGAGCAGCTAGCCAAAAACATTCAGTACTTC.

The chain is built from TRBV7-9 and TRBJ1-5; no definite D call. Germline V gene sequence: CDR1 SEHNR, CDR2 FQNEAQ (reference sequence). With 2 bases removed from V and 3 bases from J, the gap between germline ends came to 8 bases. The CDR3 totals 14 residues. CDR3 in amino acids: CASSLSSPNQPQHF. CDR3 coding DNA: TGTGCCAGCAGCTTAAGCAGCCCCAATCAGCCCCAGCATTTT.

The chain uses TRBV7-2 and TRBJ2-7; TRBD1 might be the D (6 bases). Trimming pared 2 bases from V and 6 bases from J, leaving 8 bases between. Germline loops: CDR1 SGHTA, CDR2 FQGNSA. The CDR3 is 12 residues long. CDR3 region: CASSLWGLEQYF. Written as DNA, the CDR3 is TGTGCCAGCAGCTTATGGGGGCTCGAGCAGTACTTC.

J is TRBJ1-2 and V is TRBV6-5; D remains unclear. The CDR3 is made up of 13 amino acids. Trimming stripped 6 bases from V and 4 bases from J, with 12 bases between. Looked up from germline, CDR1 is MNHEY and CDR2 is SVGAGI. CDR3 in amino acids: CASRPIKVYGYTF. The CDR3, as DNA: TGTGCCAGCAGACCCATTAAGGTCTATGGCTACACCTTC.

This clone was recorded a few times. The V and J genes are TRBV29-1 and TRBJ1-2; maybe TRBD1 (5 bases). This CDR3 region has 13 residues. Germline loops: CDR1 SQVTM, CDR2 ANQGSEA. V lost 1 base and J lost 8, with 14 bases in between. CDR3 amino acids: CSVEGGGTGGYTF. Here the CDR3 DNA reads TGCAGCGTTGAAGGGGGAGGGACGGGCGGCTACACCTTC.

This clone was seen a single time. The rearrangement joins TRBV9 to TRBJ1-6, with D hard to call. From germline, CDR1 is SGDLS and CDR2 YYNGEE. The CDR3 totals 13 residues. Trimming took off 3 bases at V and 9 bases at J, with 10 bases between the two ends. CDR3 nucleotide sequence: TGTGCCAGCAGCGCCTCGACGGTTTCACCCCTCCACTTT. Protein sequence: CASSASTVSPLHF.

This clone came up a few times. The chain links TRBV7-6 to TRBJ2-7; 9 bases agree with TRBD2. The germline CDR1 and CDR2 sequences are SGHVS and FNYEAQ. The CDR3 is made up of 13 amino acids. Trimming took 5 bases from V and 3 from J; bases not matched to a gene: 2. CDR3 sequence: CASSRTSDYEQYF. The CDR3 DNA follows: TGTGCCAGCAGCCGGACTAGCGACTACGAGCAGTACTTC. The entire variable domain, with the rest obtained from reference TRBV7-6 and TRBJ2-7, is as follows: GAGVSQSPRYKVTKRGQDVALRCDPISGHVSLYWYRQALGQGPEFLTYFNYEAQQDKSGLPNDRFSAERPEGSISTLTIQRTEQRDSAMYRCASSRTSDYEQYFGPGTRLTVT.

The chain combines TRBV7-7 with TRBJ2-7; TRBD1 matches 7 bases. The germline CDR1 and CDR2 sequences are SSHAT and FNYEAQ (reference sequence). The V and J ends lost 5 bases and 0 bases, in that order; junction bases with no gene match: 4. The CDR3 has 14 residues. The CDR3 protein is CASSPRDSSYEQYF. CDR3 DNA sequence: TGTGCCAGCAGCCCTCGGGACAGCTCCTACGAGCAGTACTTC. Together with reference TRBV7-7 and TRBJ2-7, the CDR3 gives the full variable domain: GAGVSQSPRYKVTKRGQDVTLRCDPISSHATLYWYQQALGQGPEFLTYFNYEAQPDKSGLPSDRFSAERPEGSISTLTIQRTEQRDSAMYRCASSPRDSSYEQYFGPGTRLTVT.

Only a few counts were recorded for this clone. The V and J genes are TRBV4-2 and TRBJ2-1, with 10 bases fitting TRBD1. Trimming removed 4 bases from V and 5 bases from J; junction bases left unmatched: 2. Germline lookup yields CDR1 LGHNA and CDR2 YNFKEQ. CDR3 length: 14 residues. CDR3 nucleotide sequence: TGTGCCAGCAGCCGGGACAGGGGCAACAATGAGCAGTTCTTC. Protein: CASSRDRGNNEQFF.

The table lists this clone with a few counts. The chain couples TRBV21-1 to TRBJ2-7; the DNA was not compared with TRBD1, the D call given in the table. TRBV21-1 is shown as a pseudogene. The CDR3 is 17 amino acids. DNA of the CDR3: TGTGCCAGCAGACTGCAGACTTCAGGGTTTCCTTGGTACGAGCAGTACTTC. This codes for CASRLQTSGFPWYEQYF.

There are a few counts of this clone. Other DNA sequences in the sample encode the same CDR3. The DNA for the CDR3 is TGTGCCAGCAGCTTAACCGGATACAATGAGCAGTTCTTC. Translating gives CASSLTGYNEQFF. This chain uses TRBV7-3 with TRBJ2-1; D gene uncertain. Germline lookup yields CDR1 SGHTA and CDR2 FQGTGA. The CDR3 covers 13 residues. The germline V and J ends were trimmed by 0 bases and 4 bases, with 4 bases remaining between them.

In its sample, this clone was seen a few times. The chain combines TRBV7-2 with TRBJ1-4; D is unclear. The V end was cut by 3 bases, the J end by 5 bases, with 10 bases between. The V gene's germline CDR1 is SGHTA and CDR2 FQGNSA. The CDR3 is made up of 14 amino acids. The CDR3 bases are TGTGCCAGCAGCTTCCCCAGATCAAATGAAAAACTGTTTTTT. It specifies CASSFPRSNEKLFF. The entire variable domain, with the rest obtained from reference TRBV7-2 and TRBJ1-4, is as follows: GAGVSQSPSNKVTEKGKDVELRCDPISGHTALYWYRQSLGQGLEFLIYFQGNSAPDKSGLPSDRFSAERTGGSVSTLTIQRTQQEDSAVYLCASSFPRSNEKLFFGSGTQLSVL.

The V gene is TRBV2, the J gene TRBJ2-7; the match to TRBD1 covers 8 bases. Trimming at V came to 9 bases and at J to 5 bases, leaving 9 bases not matched to a gene. In germline, CDR1 is SNHLY, CDR2 FYNNEI. The CDR3 sequence is 13 residues long. The CDR3 DNA sequence: TGTGCCAGTGAGACAGGGGTGTCGGACGAGCAGTACTTC. This encodes CASETGVSDEQYF. The complete variable domain, with remaining parts taken from reference TRBV2 and TRBJ2-7, reads EPEVTQTPSHQVTQMGQEVILRCVPISNHLYFYWYRQILGQKVEFLVSFYNNEISEKSEIFDDQFSVERPDGSNFTLKIRSTKLEDSAMYFCASETGVSDEQYFGPGTRLTVT.

V usage is TRBV19 and J usage is TRBJ2-2; 7 bases are a match to TRBD1. The ends lost 4 bases at V and 5 bases at J; junction bases unmatched: 4. The CDR3 runs 14 residues. In germline, CDR1 is LNHDA, CDR2 SQIVND (reference sequence). CDR3 nucleotide sequence: TGTGCCAGTAGTAAGGGACAGTGGACCGGGGAGCTGTTTTTT. It encodes CASSKGQWTGELFF. Complete variable domain (other parts from reference TRBV19 and TRBJ2-2): DGGITQSPKYLFRKEGQNVTLSCEQNLNHDAMYWYRQDPGQGLRLIYYSQIVNDFQKGDIAEGYSVSREKKESFPLTVTSAQKNPTAFYLCASSKGQWTGELFFGEGSRLTVL.

This clone turned up a few times. V gene TRBV6-6 combines with J gene TRBJ2-2, with unresolved D. The CDR3 runs 15 residues. CDR1 and CDR2 from the germline V gene are MNHNY and SVGAGI (reference sequence). V was pared by 6 bases and J by 9 bases, with 20 bases between. CDR3 sequence (DNA): TGTGCCAGCAGGGCGGCACGGCCTTCTATCTGGGAGCTGTTTTTT. This codes for CASRAARPSIWELFF.

This chain uses TRBV9 with TRBJ1-2, with unresolved D. In germline, CDR1 is SGDLS, CDR2 YYNGEE. The CDR3 is 13 residues long. Trimming cost V 6 bases and J 0 bases, with 9 bases left between them. The CDR3 loop is CASTPTSNYGYTF. The CDR3 region has the DNA TGTGCCAGCACCCCGACATCTAACTATGGCTACACCTTC.

This rearrangement joins TRBV25-1 to TRBJ2-4, with unresolved D. V was pared by 6 bases and J by 6 bases, with 12 bases between. The CDR3 runs to 13 residues. Germline V gene data show CDR1 as MGHDK and CDR2 as SYGVNS. The CDR3 DNA reads as TGTGCCAGCAGAGGAGACACCCGAAACATTCAGTACTTC. Translated, it gives CASRGDTRNIQYF.

The chain recombines TRBV25-1 with TRBJ1-5; no definite D call. V gave up 8 bases and J gave up 6 bases, with 26 bases separating them. The CDR3 totals 17 residues. Germline CDR1 reads MGHDK; CDR2 reads SYGVNS. CDR3 region: CASRDPIRLGLGQPQHF. In DNA form, the CDR3 reads TGTGCCAGCCGGGATCCCATCAGACTGGGGTTGGGTCAGCCCCAGCATTTT.

J is TRBJ1-1 and V is TRBV6-5; possible D gene TRBD1, 6 bases. The germline V gene has CDR1 MNHEY and CDR2 SVGAGI. The CDR3 runs to 11 residues. The V end lost 7 bases, the J end lost 11 bases, and 14 bases lay between the germline ends. In nucleotides, the CDR3 is TGTGCCAGCAAACAGGGTCTGGTGGCTTTCTTT. Protein: CASKQGLVAFF.

The chain has TRBV9 and TRBJ2-7, with D possibly called TRBD1 or TRBD2 (5 bases each). Between the trimmed V and J ends, which lost 7 bases and 2 bases, there was a span of 16 bases. CDR1 is SGDLS, CDR2 YYNGEE, per germline. This CDR3 has 14 residues. The CDR3 region is CASPARDATYEQYF. CDR3 nucleotide sequence: TGTGCCAGCCCAGCTCGGGACGCCACCTACGAGCAGTACTTC. Looking up the rest from reference TRBV9 and TRBJ2-7 gives the full variable domain: DSGVTQTPKHLITATGQRVTLRCSPRSGDLSVYWYQQSLDQGLQFLIQYYNGEERAKGNILERFSAQQFPDLHSELNLSSLELGDSALYFCASPARDATYEQYFGPGTRLTVT.

This clone appeared a few times. The chain couples TRBV5-4 to TRBJ2-7; no clear D. Trimming removed 0 bases from V and 5 bases from J, with 6 bases in between. CDR1 and CDR2 from the germline V gene are SGHNT and YYREEE (reference sequence). There are 12 residues in the CDR3. CDR3 in amino acids: CASSLADHEQYF. DNA for the CDR3: TGTGCCAGCAGCTTGGCCGATCACGAGCAGTACTTC.

This clone was observed a few times. This chain links TRBV28 with TRBJ2-1, with a tentative D call TRBD2 (5 bases). V was clipped by 7 bases and J by 7 bases, with 8 bases between them. Germline-derived CDR1 and CDR2 are MDHEN and SYDVKM. CDR3 length: 11 residues. CDR3 protein: CASNPGNEQFF. CDR3 nucleotides: TGTGCCAGCAATCCGGGGAATGAGCAGTTCTTC.

This sequence joins TRBV19 and TRBJ1-1; D may be TRBD1 (6 bases). Trimming pared 6 bases from V and 1 base from J, leaving 12 bases between. The germline V gene has CDR1 LNHDA and CDR2 SQIVND (reference sequence). The CDR3 length is 14 residues. The CDR3 DNA sequence: TGTGCCAGTAGACCCGGACAGACGAACACTGAAGCTTTCTTT. It specifies CASRPGQTNTEAFF. Drawing the rest from reference TRBV19 and TRBJ1-1, the complete variable domain is DGGITQSPKYLFRKEGQNVTLSCEQNLNHDAMYWYRQDPGQGLRLIYYSQIVNDFQKGDIAEGYSVSREKKESFPLTVTSAQKNPTAFYLCASRPGQTNTEAFFGQGTRLTVV.

CDR3 DNA sequence: TGTGCCAGCAGCCAAGTGGGGCCCTACGAGCAGTACTTC. This translates into CASSQVGPYEQYF. The chain uses TRBV14 and TRBJ2-7, with a possible D match to TRBD1 (5 bases). Germline V gene data show CDR1 as SGHDN and CDR2 as FVKESK. V dropped 1 base and J dropped 2 bases, with 6 bases sitting between them. The CDR3 runs to 13 residues.

This clone came up a few times. V gene TRBV7-9 combines with J gene TRBJ2-5, with D maybe TRBD2 (5 bases). The ends were cut back, 4 bases at V and 2 bases at J, with 11 bases in the middle. CDR3 length: 14 residues. Germline V gives CDR1 SEHNR, CDR2 FQNEAQ (reference sequence). The CDR3 DNA is TGTGCCAGCAGCTCACCTCGGGGACAAGAGACCCAGTACTTC. It translates to CASSSPRGQETQYF.

This clone was found a few times. The genes are TRBV6-4 and TRBJ1-1; 9 bases match TRBD1. CDR1 MRHNA and CDR2 SNTAGT come from the germline V gene. There are 12 residues in the CDR3. V was pared by 5 bases and J by 9 bases, with 4 bases of the junction left unmatched. Written as DNA, the CDR3 is TGTGCCAGCAGTCCCGGGACAGGGCAAGCTTTCTTT. This codes for CASSPGTGQAFF.